The 30 T cell receptor beta chains below were found in one sample sequenced in a study of T-cell memory formation after mild COVID-19. TCRdb passed the 5' RACE reads through MiXCR, listing each CDR3 protein once. The table has hundreds of thousands of distinct CDR3 sequences, roughly 20% seen once; the top ten hold around 13%. The material sequenced was PBMCs or a T cell subset sorted from them (not recorded which). The receptor set was obtained from an adult woman who had mild COVID-19 (a few samples of this study predate the infection). Cell type and time point are not known.

This chain connects TRBV6-5 to TRBJ1-1; no clear D. CDR1 MNHEY and CDR2 SVGAGI come from the germline V gene. The CDR3 sequence is 14 residues long. V was shortened by 6 bases and J by 1 base, with 12 bases between the two germline ends. CDR3 residues: CASSETEGNTEAFF. The CDR3 DNA reads as TGTGCCAGCAGCGAGACGGAGGGGAACACTGAAGCTTTCTTT.

The chain carries TRBV6-2 or TRBV6-3 and TRBJ1-5; 7 positions match TRBD1. The V and J ends lost 1 base and 7 bases, in that order; junction bases with no gene match: 10. The CDR3 spans 16 residues. The germline V gene encodes CDR1 MNHEY and CDR2 SVGEGT. This CDR3 reads CASSYLRGGAGQPQHF. The DNA of the CDR3 is TGTGCCAGCAGTTACTTAAGAGGGGGCGCGGGGCAGCCCCAGCATTTT.

This clonotype was observed many times. The J gene is TRBJ1-3, the V gene TRBV7-2; D remains unclear. Trimming took 1 base from V and 0 from J, leaving 7 bases between them. CDR3 size: 15 residues. The V gene's germline CDR1 is SGHTA and CDR2 FQGNSA. The CDR3 sequence: CASSLDGSSGNTIYF. Written as DNA, the CDR3 is TGTGCCAGCAGCTTAGACGGGAGCTCTGGAAACACCATATATTTT.

In its sample, this clonotype was seen a few times. The gene calls are TRBV9 and TRBJ2-7, with a weak D call TRBD2 (6 bases). The CDR3 is made up of 14 amino acids. The ends were cut back, 2 bases at V and 0 bases at J, with 9 bases in the middle. CDR1 and CDR2 from the germline V gene are SGDLS and YYNGEE. The CDR3 protein is CASSVGLNSYEQYF. As DNA, the CDR3 is TGTGCCAGCAGCGTGGGACTCAACTCCTACGAGCAGTACTTC.

The sample holds one count of this clonotype. The V gene is TRBV4-3, the J gene TRBJ1-2, with D possibly matching TRBD1 (5 bases). CDR1 LGHNA and CDR2 YSLEER come from the germline V gene. V lost 0 bases to trimming and J lost 6 bases, with 17 bases between them. CDR3 length equals 16 residues. CDR3 region: CASSQDLEGAGNGYTF. DNA for the CDR3: TGCGCCAGCAGCCAAGATCTCGAGGGTGCAGGGAATGGCTACACCTTC.

This rearrangement joins TRBV12-3 or TRBV12-4 to TRBJ1-2, with D possibly TRBD1 on 6 matching bases. There are 12 residues in the CDR3. With 1 base removed from V and 11 bases from J, the gap between germline ends came to 11 bases. The CDR3 loop is CASSLGGLGYTF. CDR3 nucleotides: TGTGCCAGCAGTTTAGGGGGGCTAGGTTACACCTTC.

CDR3 coding DNA: TGCAGCGCCGAAATGGTCCGTAGCGGGGAGCTGTTTTTT. Translated: CSAEMVRSGELFF. The chain couples TRBV29-1 to TRBJ2-2; no definite D call. Germline V CDR1 and CDR2: SQVTM, ANQGSEA. There are 13 residues in the CDR3. The V end lost 7 bases, the J end lost 7 bases, and 16 bases lay between the germline ends.

The chain has TRBV30 and TRBJ2-7; 8 positions agree with TRBD1. Trimming took 2 bases from V and 2 from J; bases not matched to a gene: 2. Per the germline V gene, CDR1 is GTSNPN and CDR2 is SVGIG (reference sequence). The CDR3 covers 13 residues. CDR3 amino acids: CAWSRDRTYEQYF. As DNA, the CDR3 is TGTGCCTGGAGTCGGGACAGGACCTACGAGCAGTACTTC.

This clonotype came up a few times. CDR3 in DNA: TGTGCCAGCAGTGACGGACAGGGAGCTAATGAAAAACTGTTTTTT. Amino acid sequence: CASSDGQGANEKLFF. V is TRBV25-1 and J is TRBJ1-4, with TRBD1 identical over 8 bases. The V gene's germline CDR1 is MGHDK and CDR2 SYGVNS. The junction had 3 bases not matched to a gene; V was cut back by 3 bases and J by 3 bases. The CDR3 length is 15 residues.

This clonotype was seen more than once but under ten times. The chain employs TRBV5-1 and TRBJ2-1; D could derive from TRBD1 or TRBD2 (5 bases each). Germline V CDR1 and CDR2: SGHRS, YFSETQ. This CDR3 comprises 14 residues. V was pared by 0 bases and J by 5 bases, with 9 bases between. This CDR3 reads CASSLAGQDNEQFF. Here the CDR3 DNA reads TGCGCCAGCAGCTTGGCGGGGCAGGACAATGAGCAGTTCTTC.

This clonotype was picked up many times. V and J are TRBV4-1 and TRBJ2-7; 8 positions match TRBD2. V shed 0 bases and J 4 bases; nucleotides not matched to a gene: 5. CDR1 and CDR2 (germline): MGHRA, YSYEKL. The CDR3 has 15 amino acids. For the CDR3, the DNA is TGCGCCAGCAGCCAAGATAGACTAGCGTTATACGAGCAGTACTTC. This translates into CASSQDRLALYEQYF.

The chain has TRBV19 and TRBJ1-1, with a weak D call TRBD1 (5 bases). Germline CDR1 LNHDA, CDR2 SQIVND (reference sequence). The CDR3 is made up of 13 amino acids. V was clipped by 7 bases and J by 0 bases, with 9 bases between them. As DNA, the CDR3 is TGTGCCAGTACCCAGGGAATGAACACTGAAGCTTTCTTT. This encodes CASTQGMNTEAFF.

A single count supports this clonotype. This CDR3 reads CSASNRYYEQYF. The CDR3, as DNA: TGCAGTGCTAGTAACAGGTACTACGAGCAGTACTTC. The chain employs TRBV20-1 and TRBJ2-7, with D possibly matching TRBD1 (5 bases). The CDR3 runs to 12 residues. Germline V gene lookup returns CDR1 DFQATT and CDR2 SNEGSKA (reference sequence). The V end was cut by 3 bases, the J end by 3 bases, with 9 bases between.

The V gene is TRBV12-3 or TRBV12-4, the J gene TRBJ1-1, with D possibly matching TRBD1 (5 bases). Trimming left V 3 bases short and J 6 bases short, with 14 bases between. The CDR3 contains 14 residues. As DNA, the CDR3 is TGTGCCAGCAGTTTCCGGGACGGAGGACCTGAAGCTTTCTTT. Residues: CASSFRDGGPEAFF.

The chain carries TRBV25-1 and TRBJ2-5, with 8 bases lining up with TRBD1. V dropped 1 base and J dropped 5; count of bases not matched to a gene: 6. Germline V gene data show CDR1 as MGHDK and CDR2 as SYGVNS. This CDR3 contains 15 residues. The CDR3 bases are TGTGCCAGCAGTGAATCCAGGGGGCATGGGGAGACCCAGTACTTC. This codes for CASSESRGHGETQYF.

The table lists this clonotype with a few counts. V gene TRBV6-5 combines with J gene TRBJ2-1; 9 bases line up with TRBD2. Germline CDR1 reads MNHEY; CDR2 reads SVGAGI. V lost 2 bases and J lost 4; bases outside the gene matches: 0. The CDR3 is 14 amino acids. The CDR3 DNA is TGTGCCAGCAGTTACCTAGCGGGATACAATGAGCAGTTCTTC. Its protein is CASSYLAGYNEQFF.

The chain uses TRBV12-3 or TRBV12-4 and TRBJ2-1; D may be TRBD2 (5 bases). CDR3 length: 13 residues. Trimming removed 8 bases at V and 8 bases at J, with 16 bases between. CDR3 residues: CASDGEPGYEQFF. CDR3 nucleotides: TGTGCCAGCGACGGGGAACCCGGGTATGAGCAGTTCTTC.

This clonotype came up a few times. This chain connects TRBV6-2 or TRBV6-3 to TRBJ2-3, with TRBD1 matching over 11 bases. The length of the CDR3 is 15 residues. J was trimmed by 6 bases and V by 6 bases; bases with no gene match: 8. Germline CDR1 MNHEY, CDR2 SVGEGT. The CDR3 loop is CASRTGQGASDTQYF. The CDR3 bases are TGTGCCAGCAGAACAGGACAGGGGGCATCGGATACGCAGTATTTT.

The chain joins TRBV12-3 or TRBV12-4 to TRBJ2-7; 10 bases map to TRBD2. This CDR3 has 17 residues. J gave up 3 bases and V 1 base, and 9 bases lay outside the gene matches. This CDR3 is CASSLVGTSGVGYEQYF. The CDR3 nucleotides are TGTGCCAGCAGTTTAGTCGGCACTAGCGGGGTAGGCTACGAGCAGTACTTC.

This chain links TRBV6-1 with TRBJ2-3; D unclear. Per the germline V gene, CDR1 is MNHNS and CDR2 is SASEGT. The CDR3 is 16 amino acids. Trimming took 4 bases from V and 3 from J, leaving 17 bases between them. CDR3 in amino acids: CASSARHAVATDTQYF. The CDR3 bases are TGTGCCAGCAGTGCCCGACACGCAGTCGCAACAGATACGCAGTATTTT.

This clonotype came up a few times. V usage is TRBV12-3 or TRBV12-4 and J usage is TRBJ1-6, with D uncertain. The CDR3 has 12 amino acids. V dropped 6 bases and J dropped 10 bases, with 10 bases sitting between them. This chain's CDR3 is CASSGIKSPLHF. The CDR3 DNA is TGTGCCAGCAGCGGAATTAAGTCACCCCTCCACTTT.

This clonotype was found a few times. The chain uses TRBV20-1 and TRBJ2-7, with 10 positions matching TRBD2. V lost 4 bases and J lost 2; bases outside the gene matches: 2. The CDR3 is 13 amino acids. The germline gives CDR1 DFQATT, CDR2 SNEGSKA (reference sequence). The CDR3 coding sequence is TGCAGTGCTACTAGCGGGAGCGCCTACGAGCAGTACTTC. Translated: CSATSGSAYEQYF.

This clonotype has at least ten counts. J is TRBJ2-1 and V is TRBV20-1; 8 positions match TRBD2. There are 15 residues in the CDR3. Germline trimming cut 2 bases from V and 4 bases from J; bases unmatched to any gene: 7. CDR1 is DFQATT and CDR2 is SNEGSKA in the germline V gene (reference sequence). The CDR3 spells CSARPQREWYNEQFF. The CDR3 coding sequence is TGCAGTGCTAGACCCCAGCGGGAGTGGTACAATGAGCAGTTCTTC.

In regard to this clonotype: The CDR3 carries no conserved terminal phenylalanine or tryptophan, so it likely arises from a read error. The rearrangement uses TRBV6-2 or TRBV6-3 and TRBJ2-1; no clear D gene. V shed 7 bases and J shed 6 bases, with 13 bases lying between them. CDR1 MNHEY and CDR2 SVGEGT come from the germline V gene. The CDR3 is made up of 13 amino acids. The CDR3 DNA follows: TGTGCCAGCAACGATGGGTTTTTCAATGAGCAGTTCCTC. Translation: CASNDGFFNEQFL.

This clonotype came up many times. The chain joins TRBV12-3 or TRBV12-4 to TRBJ1-5; possible D gene TRBD1, 6 bases. The V end was cut by 2 bases, the J end by 5 bases, with 10 bases between. This CDR3 has 14 residues. CDR3 loop: CASSLWGPDQPQHF. The CDR3 DNA reads as TGTGCCAGCAGTTTATGGGGGCCAGATCAGCCCCAGCATTTT.

The rearrangement joins TRBV5-1 to TRBJ2-1; 8 bases match TRBD1. Germline lookup yields CDR1 SGHRS and CDR2 YFSETQ. Unmatched junction bases numbered 3, after V lost 4 bases and J lost 3 bases. The CDR3 sequence is 14 residues long. Here the CDR3 DNA reads TGCGCCAGCAGCGTGACAGGGGTCTACAATGAGCAGTTCTTC. It specifies CASSVTGVYNEQFF. The full variable domain, its missing parts supplied by reference TRBV5-1 and TRBJ2-1, is KAGVTQTPRYLIKTRGQQVTLSCSPISGHRSVSWYQQTPGQGLQFLFEYFSETQRNKGNFPGRFSGRQFSNSRSEMNVSTLELGDSALYLCASSVTGVYNEQFFGPGTRLTVL.

V gene TRBV3-1 combines with J gene TRBJ2-1, with 8 nucleotides matching TRBD2. CDR3 length: 15 amino acids. V trimming: 2 bases; J trimming: 10 bases; junction bases outside the gene matches: 10. Germline-derived CDR1 and CDR2 are LGHDT and YNNKEL (reference sequence). CDR3 nucleotides: TGTGCCAGCAGCCAACAGATAGCGGGGAACGAGGAGCAGTTCTTC. Protein sequence: CASSQQIAGNEEQFF.

There are a few counts of this clonotype. The chain has TRBV10-3 and TRBJ2-7; 9 bases line up with TRBD1. The CDR3 contains 14 residues. Germline CDR1 ENHRY, CDR2 SYGVKD. V lost 4 bases to trimming and J lost 5 bases; unmatched junction nucleotides: 6. The CDR3 sequence is CAISATGGIDEQYF. DNA of the CDR3: TGTGCCATCAGTGCAACAGGGGGCATCGACGAGCAGTACTTC.

This clonotype was counted between two and nine times. The rearrangement links TRBV15 to TRBJ2-7; D is unclear. Germline CDR1 LNHNV, CDR2 YYDKDF (reference sequence). This CDR3 region has 15 residues. V was pared by 3 bases and J by 2 bases, with 14 bases between. This CDR3 is CATSRDTTYPYEQYF. The CDR3 bases are TGTGCCACCAGCAGGGATACGACTTACCCCTACGAGCAGTACTTC.

This clonotype was seen a handful of times. CDR3 residues: CASSFSGGNQETQYF. The CDR3 region has the DNA TGTGCCAGCAGTTTTAGTGGGGGGAACCAAGAGACCCAGTACTTC. This chain connects TRBV12-3 or TRBV12-4 to TRBJ2-5; TRBD2 might be the D (6 bases). Trimming took off 3 bases at V and 0 bases at J, with 11 bases between the two ends. This CDR3 region has 15 residues.